This T cell receptor beta chain was profiled in a study of blood T cells in healthy people across ages (dated by TCRdb to between 2015 and 2016). Study-wide context: In model experiments, template switching captured roughly one uniquely barcoded TCR beta cDNA molecule for every two T cells. Age-related changes in TCR beta repertoire diversity were measured in the study by deep sequencing normalized with unique cDNA molecular identifiers. The donors were split into four age groups: young (average 16 years), middle-aged (39), aged (over 55) and long-lived (over 80). To avoid experimental bias, donors of different ages were distributed randomly across sequencing lanes. The study analyzed two additional independent replicas of 1 million unique cDNA reads from the same blood draw for two donors, one aged 18 to 29 and one aged 80 or older. The investigation overall reported the following: The CMV infection status of donors was not known, potentially confounding age-related changes in expanded clonotypes. Because profiling used bulk unsorted PBMCs, naive and antigen-experienced compartments could not be compared conclusively. Observed TCR beta diversity correlated strongly with the percentage of naive T cells measured by flow cytometry. Total diversity estimates from one million sequenced T cells were considered lower bounds and underestimates. Compared with the aged group, more naive CD4+ T cells, fewer expanded clones and increased TCR diversity were shown by the long-lived group, suggesting age selection. As age increased, observed TCR beta diversity per million T cells dropped in a roughly linear way, and a significant reduction was already evident by age about 40.

To prepare the library, 5' RACE was applied. Sequencing instrument: Illumina HiSeq 2500. A second about 7 to 11 cycle PCR used a sample-barcoded 5' primer and a J-beta primer mix. Each TCR beta cDNA molecule received a unique molecular identifier from a template-switch 5' adaptor carrying 12 random nucleotides. Each sample yielded at least 2.5 million CDR3-containing paired-end reads. First-strand cDNA synthesis was performed from all RNA using the Mint cDNA synthesis kit, with priming by a TRBC-specific oligonucleotide. All cDNA was treated with uracil-DNA glycosylase and then went through a first 18-cycle PCR with the universal primers M1SS and BC2_uni_R. Per the original workflow: Each sample was normalized by randomly selecting 1 million high-quality reads, each carrying a distinct molecular identifier. Instead of being binned into consensus sequences, reads with shared molecular identifiers were discarded. CDR3 identification, clonotype clustering and error correction used MiTCR with a Q25 quality threshold and the strictest error-elimination algorithm. A nonparametric unseen species model with Euler transformation was used to estimate a lower bound on total TCR beta diversity. TCRdb applied fastp at Q25 and MiXCR to the public reads, then kept only in-frame beta chains. Rows are unified per CDR3 protein, each entry keeping the most common DNA and genes. The V and J calls follow TCRdb's processing rather than the paper's. This sample has hundreds of thousands of distinct CDR3 sequences in its table, and 58% of those were observed once. The ten largest clones capture roughly 22% of the sample.

V ends up 5 bases short and J 2 bases short, with an unmatched junction base count of 7. Its CDR3 holds 14 amino acids, cysteine through phenylalanine. The sequence is cut down to CDR3 DNA, 42 bases in frame from base 1. For CDR1 and CDR2, the germline V gene lists SQVTM and ANQGSEA. The donors were about 40 Caucasian individuals from Russia, aged roughly 6 to 90 years, who were systemically healthy. Each donor gave around 9 milliliters of peripheral blood, collected into EDTA-treated Vacutainer tubes. Ficoll-Paque density-gradient centrifugation was used to isolate PBMCs, with at least 7 million obtained per sample. Trizol reagent was used to extract total RNA from the PBMCs, yielding at least 5 micrograms per sample. For every donor, flow cytometry on a PBMC aliquot measured the percentage of naive CD45RAhigh/CD27high T cells. For this clonotype: The specificity of this receptor is unknown. No qualities accompany the bases; no much larger clone lies one base away.

This clonotype was sampled from a man aged 30-40 years in good health. Input material: blood. This receptor chain uses TRBV29-1 and TRBJ2-3, with TRBD2 identical over 7 junction bases. Here is the DNA: TGCAGCGTTAAGGCTAGCGGTCACACAGATACGCAGTATTTT. This yields the protein CSVKASGHTDTQYF.